The rows below give T cell receptor beta chains drawn from one sample of a study of shared clonotypes between healthy human individuals. Clones were read by immunoSEQ multiplex PCR, and TCRdb kept only the in-frame ones, dropping some. The sample holds roughly 2 million clones, 90% to 96% seen once. Sequencing input: naive CD4+ T cells sorted from blood. These receptors were obtained from a young man in good health. Each CDR3 is given with its conserved first and last residue. D genes are given only for firm matches.

D gene	V gene	J gene	CDR3 DNA	CDR3 protein
-	TRBV2	TRBJ2-5	TGTGCCAGCAGTGGGGACACCCAAGAGACCCAGTACTTC	CASSGDTQETQYF
TRBD1	TRBV11-2	TRBJ1-5	TGTGCCAGCAGCATTGGGACAGGTAGTAATCAGCCCCAGCATTTT	CASSIGTGSNQPQHF
-	TRBV30	TRBJ2-1	TGTGCCTGGAGGGTACTAAGCGAAGAATCCTACAATGAGCAGTTCTTC	CAWRVLSEESYNEQFF
-	TRBV2	TRBJ2-1	TGTGCCAGCAGTGAGGACGGGAGCTCCTACAATGAGCAGTTCTTC	CASSEDGSSYNEQFF
-	TRBV18	TRBJ2-3	TGTGCCAGCTCACCAATTAGTAACCCTAGCACAGATACGCAGTATTTT	CASSPISNPSTDTQYF
-	TRBV28	TRBJ1-2	TGTGCCAGCAGTTTATTTTCTTATCGGAACTACACCTTC	CASSLFSYRNYTF
-	TRBV4-1	TRBJ2-7	TGCGCCAGCAGCCAAGGAGAGAGCAGATCCTACGAGCAGTACTTC	CASSQGESRSYEQYF
TRBD2	TRBV19	TRBJ2-7	TGTGCCAGTAGCTTGACTAGCGGACTCCGGTTCGGGTACGAGCAGTACTTC	CASSLTSGLRFGYEQYF
-	TRBV5-1	TRBJ2-1	TGCGCCAGCAGCCGCAGACCTAGTCACAATGAGCAGTTCTTC	CASSRRPSHNEQFF
-	TRBV6-1	TRBJ1-5	TGTGCCAGCAGTGTTACTTATAGCAATCAGCCCCAGCATTTT	CASSVTYSNQPQHF
TRBD2	TRBV11-2	TRBJ2-3	TGTGCCAGCAGACGGGACAGAGGAGCGGGGGGTACAGATACGCAGTATTTT	CASRRDRGAGGTDTQYF